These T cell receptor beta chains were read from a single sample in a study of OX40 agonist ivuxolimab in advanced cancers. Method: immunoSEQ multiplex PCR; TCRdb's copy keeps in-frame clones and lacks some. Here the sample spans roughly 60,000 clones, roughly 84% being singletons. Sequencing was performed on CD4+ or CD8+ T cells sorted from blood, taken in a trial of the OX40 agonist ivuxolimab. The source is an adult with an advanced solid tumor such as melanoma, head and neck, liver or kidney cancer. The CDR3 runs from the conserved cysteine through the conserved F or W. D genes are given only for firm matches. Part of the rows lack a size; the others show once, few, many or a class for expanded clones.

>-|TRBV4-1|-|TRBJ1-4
TGCGCCAGCAGCCAAGATAGGATTGCAACTAATGAAAAACTGTTTTTT
CASSQDRIATNEKLFF
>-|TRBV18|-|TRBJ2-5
TGTGCCAGCTCACCAAGGGAGGGGGCATCAGAGACCCAGTACTTC
CASSPREGASETQYF
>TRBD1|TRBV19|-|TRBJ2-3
TGTGCCAGTAGTTCGAGGACAGGGCGACCCTATAGCACAGATACGCAGTATTTT
CASSSRTGRPYSTDTQYF
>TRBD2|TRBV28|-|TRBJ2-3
TGTGCCAGCAGTTTATTCCGGACTAGCGGGAGGTTGGATACGCAGTATTTT
CASSLFRTSGRLDTQYF
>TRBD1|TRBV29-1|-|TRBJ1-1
TGCAGCGCGCGCCGGGACAGGGGTGATTCTGAAGCTTTCTTT
CSARRDRGDSEAFF
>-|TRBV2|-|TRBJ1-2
TGTGCCAGTAGAGTGGGGGGGCTTGGTGGCTACACCTTC
CASRVGGLGGYTF
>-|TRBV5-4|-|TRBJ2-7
TGTGCCAGCAGTCGCGGGGGAGGGGGGCACGAGCAGTACTTC
CASSRGGGGHEQYF
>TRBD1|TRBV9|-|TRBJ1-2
TGTGCCAGCAGCGTAGCGGCAGGGGGGAACTATGGCTACACCTTC
CASSVAAGGNYGYTF
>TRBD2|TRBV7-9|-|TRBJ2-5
TGTGCCAGCAGCTTAAACCGGGGGGTACAAGAGACCCAGTACTTC
CASSLNRGVQETQYF
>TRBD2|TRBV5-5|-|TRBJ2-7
TGTGCCAAGCGCCGACTAGCGGGAGCCTACGAGCAGTACTTC
CAKRRLAGAYEQYF
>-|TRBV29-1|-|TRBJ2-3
TGCAGCGTTGAAACCGGGTCGGGCACAGATACGCAGTATTTT
CSVETGSGTDTQYF
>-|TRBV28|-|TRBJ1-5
TGTGCCAGCAGTTTGTCGGGGGGGGGCAATCAGCCCCAGCATTTT
CASSLSGGGNQPQHF
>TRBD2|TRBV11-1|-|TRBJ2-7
TGTGCCAGCAGCAAGACTAGCGTTAGCTCCTACGAGCAGTACTTC
CASSKTSVSSYEQYF
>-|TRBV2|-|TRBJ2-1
TGTGCCAGCATTAGGGCTGAGCCCAATGAGCAGTTCTTC
CASIRAEPNEQFF
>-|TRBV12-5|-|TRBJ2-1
TGTGCTAGTGGTTTGGCAAACTACAATGAGCAGTTCTTC
CASGLANYNEQFF
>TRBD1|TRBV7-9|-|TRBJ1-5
TGTGCCAGCAGCTCGGACAGGCGGAGGCCCCAGCATTTT
CASSSDRRRPQHF
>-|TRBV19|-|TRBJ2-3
TGTGCCAGTAGTATAGGTCCTAGTGGGGCCACAGATACGCAGTATTTT
CASSIGPSGATDTQYF
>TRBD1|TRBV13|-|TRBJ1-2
TGTGCCAGCAGCGCTAAGGGACAGGGGAACTATGGCTACACCTTC
CASSAKGQGNYGYTF
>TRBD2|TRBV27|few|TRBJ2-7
TGTGCCAGCAGTTTATCTCTAGCGGGGCCCTCCTACGAGCAGTACTTC
CASSLSLAGPSYEQYF
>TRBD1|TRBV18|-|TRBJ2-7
TGTGCCAGCTCAGAGGACAGGAGGACCTACGAGCAGTACTTC
CASSEDRRTYEQYF
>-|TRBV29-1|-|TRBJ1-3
TGCAGCGTCTACGACATGTCTGGAAACACCATATATTTT
CSVYDMSGNTIYF
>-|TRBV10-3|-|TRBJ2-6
TGTGCCATCAAATCGGGGGCAGGGGCGGACTCTGGGGCCAACGTCCTGACTTTC
CAIKSGAGADSGANVLTF
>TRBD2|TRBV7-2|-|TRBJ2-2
TGTGCCAGCAGAGCTTTCACGGGAGGGTTGAACACCGGGGAGCTGTTTTTT
CASRAFTGGLNTGELFF
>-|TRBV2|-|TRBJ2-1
TGTGCCAGCAGTGTGGGCGTGGGGGGTTACAATGAGCAGTTCTTC
CASSVGVGGYNEQFF
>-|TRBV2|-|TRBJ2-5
TGTGCCAGCAGTACCCGGGAGACCCAGTACTTC
CASSTRETQYF